This TCR beta chain was documented in a study of T-cell memory formation after mild COVID-19. Losses at the gene ends were 5 bases for V and 0 bases for J; bases not matched to a gene: 6. Germline V gene data show CDR1 as KGHDR and CDR2 as SFDVKD. This CDR3 comprises 17 residues. One entry per CDR3 protein results from TCRdb running MiXCR on the 5' RACE reads. This sample has about 360,000 distinct CDR3 sequences, with 14% found just once. The sequenced sample was PBMCs or a T cell subset sorted from them (not recorded which). V gene TRBV24-1 combines with J gene TRBJ2-6; TRBD2 matches 7 bases. This receptor was identified in a man aged 18 to 30 who had mild COVID-19 (a few samples of this study predate the infection). Cell type and time point are not known. The CDR3 protein is CATSAGGLTSGANVLTF. CDR3 DNA: TGTGCCACCAGTGCGGGAGGCCTAACCTCTGGGGCCAACGTCCTGACTTTC.